This entry lists 16 T cell receptor beta chains sequenced from one sample in a study of PD-1 blockade in classical Hodgkin lymphoma. Sequenced by immunoSEQ multiplex PCR; TCRdb stores in-frame clones only, minus some. The sample lists roughly 77,000 clones, 93% occurring once. The time point here: newly diagnosed, previously untreated cHL patient sample. Sequencing was done on a sample of peripheral blood mononuclear cells (PBMCs). The receptors were gathered from a human donor with classical Hodgkin lymphoma.

The chain is built from TRBV7-9 and TRBJ1-2; D is unclear. The germline V gene has CDR1 SEHNR and CDR2 FQNEAQ (reference sequence). The CDR3 has 15 residues. V gave up 3 bases and J gave up 6 bases, with 17 bases separating them. CDR3 nucleotides: TGTGCCAGCAGCTTGAGTATGGCCGGGGTTGATGGCTACACCTTC. This sequence encodes CASSLSMAGVDGYTF.

The chain links TRBV10-3 to TRBJ1-6; the D gene is possibly TRBD1 (6 bases). CDR1 is ENHRY and CDR2 is SYGVKD in the germline V gene. This CDR3 region has 16 residues. V shed 6 bases and J shed 6 bases, with 18 bases lying between them. The CDR3 loop is CAISSLPGQFNSPLHF. DNA for the CDR3: TGTGCCATCAGCTCTCTCCCGGGACAATTTAATTCACCCCTCCACTTT.

As concerns this clone: Other DNA sequences in the sample encode the same CDR3. The chain uses TRBV5-1 and TRBJ2-7, with TRBD1 matching over 7 bases. Germline trimming cut 0 bases from V and 0 bases from J; bases unmatched to any gene: 3. The CDR3 length is 15 residues. Germline V gene data show CDR1 as SGHRS and CDR2 as YFSETQ. This CDR3 is CASSLAGTASYEQYF. Here the CDR3 DNA reads TGCGCCAGCAGCTTGGCCGGGACAGCCTCCTACGAGCAGTACTTC. Looking up the rest from reference TRBV5-1 and TRBJ2-7 gives the full variable domain: KAGVTQTPRYLIKTRGQQVTLSCSPISGHRSVSWYQQTPGQGLQFLFEYFSETQRNKGNFPGRFSGRQFSNSRSEMNVSTLELGDSALYLCASSLAGTASYEQYFGPGTRLTVT.

This sequence joins TRBV4-1 and TRBJ2-1; 9 bases agree with TRBD1. The CDR3 has 16 residues. Germline CDR1 MGHRA, CDR2 YSYEKL. The V segment lost 4 bases and the J segment 7 bases; nucleotides outside the gene matches: 11. This chain's CDR3 is CASSPKVGQGENEQFF. Written as DNA, the CDR3 is TGCGCCAGCAGCCCAAAGGTGGGACAGGGCGAGAATGAGCAGTTCTTC.

This chain connects TRBV11-2 to TRBJ2-2; D is possibly TRBD2 (5 bases). Germline lookup yields CDR1 SGHAT and CDR2 FQNNGV. This CDR3 is built from 13 residues. Trimming stripped 4 bases from V and 6 bases from J, with 9 bases between. CDR3 region: CASSSRVPGELFF. The CDR3 DNA reads TGTGCCAGCAGCTCGCGGGTCCCCGGGGAGCTGTTTTTT.

The chain has TRBV7-9 and TRBJ2-2; D might be TRBD2 (6 bases). From germline, CDR1 is SEHNR and CDR2 FQNEAQ (reference sequence). This CDR3 contains 14 residues. The V end lost 3 bases, the J end lost 5 bases, and 10 bases lay between the germline ends. The CDR3 sequence is CASSFEGRTGELFF. The CDR3 region has the DNA TGTGCCAGCAGCTTCGAGGGGAGGACCGGGGAGCTGTTTTTT.

The chain recombines TRBV7-3 with TRBJ1-6; 8 positions match TRBD1. V was clipped by 4 bases and J by 5 bases; unmatched bases: 4. From germline, CDR1 is SGHTA and CDR2 FQGTGA. CDR3 length: 15 amino acids. The CDR3 bases are TGTGCCAGCAGCTCGACAGGGGAGAATAATTCACCCCTCCACTTT. Protein sequence: CASSSTGENNSPLHF.

The chain links TRBV9 to TRBJ2-2, with unresolved D. V lost 0 bases and J 5 bases, leaving 8 bases between the germline ends. Germline CDR1 and CDR2: SGDLS and YYNGEE. CDR3 size: 14 residues. The CDR3 region is CASSVGVGTGELFF. CDR3 DNA sequence: TGTGCCAGCAGCGTAGGCGTAGGGACCGGGGAGCTGTTTTTT.

J is TRBJ2-5 and V is TRBV7-9, with 13 bases lining up with TRBD2. The CDR3 is 19 residues long. Trimming cost V 2 bases and J 0 bases; bases outside gene matches: 9. Germline assignment: CDR1 SEHNR and CDR2 FQNEAQ (reference sequence). CDR3 residues: CASSLPAGLAGEYQETQYF. DNA for the CDR3: TGTGCCAGCAGCTTACCCGCTGGACTAGCGGGGGAGTACCAAGAGACCCAGTACTTC. Filled out from reference TRBV7-9 and TRBJ2-5, the complete variable domain reads DTGVSQNPRHKITKRGQNVTFRCDPISEHNRLYWYRQTLGQGPEFLTYFQNEAQLEKSRLLSDRFSAERPKGSFSTLEIQRTEQGDSAMYLCASSLPAGLAGEYQETQYFGPGTRLLVL.

The sample holds one count of this clone. The germline gene is not matched at one end of the junction; a read error may be the cause. The V gene is TRBV7-8, the J gene TRBJ2-3; tentatively, D is TRBD2 (5 bases). The CDR3 has 14 residues. Germline values: CDR1 SGHVS, CDR2 FQNEAQ. The CDR3 region is CAGSSRGYTDTQYF. The CDR3 DNA sequence: TGTGCCGGCAGCTCTCGCGGGTACACAGATACGCAGTATTTT.

This chain links TRBV30 with TRBJ2-7; no reliable D call. V was shortened by 8 bases and J by 1 base, with 9 bases between the two germline ends. CDR1 and CDR2 from the germline V gene are GTSNPN and SVGIG (reference sequence). This CDR3 comprises 11 residues. The CDR3 sequence is CALWWSYEQYF. In nucleotides, the CDR3 is TGTGCCCTCTGGTGGTCCTACGAGCAGTACTTC.

The chain has TRBV18 and TRBJ2-3; TRBD2 aligns across 11 bases. The ends lost 9 bases at V and 3 bases at J; junction bases unmatched: 5. The germline gives CDR1 KGHSH, CDR2 LQKENI. CDR3 length: 14 amino acids. The CDR3 DNA sequence: TGTGCCAGTCGCACTAGCGGGAGAACAGATACGCAGTATTTT. This gives the protein CASRTSGRTDTQYF.

V is TRBV19 and J is TRBJ1-1, with D tentatively TRBD1 (5 bases). Looked up from germline, CDR1 is LNHDA and CDR2 is SQIVND (reference sequence). This CDR3 is 14 amino acids long. V lost 6 bases and J lost 0, with 11 bases in between. The CDR3 is CASRARGMNTEAFF. The CDR3 bases are TGTGCCAGTAGAGCGAGGGGCATGAACACTGAAGCTTTCTTT.

The rearrangement links TRBV5-6 to TRBJ2-7, with 7 positions matching TRBD1. The CDR3 covers 15 residues. Losses at the gene ends were 0 bases for V and 4 bases for J; bases not matched to a gene: 7. In germline, CDR1 is SGHDT, CDR2 YYEEEE. The CDR3 is CASSLARDSSYEQYF. The CDR3 DNA is TGTGCCAGCAGCTTGGCCCGGGACAGCTCTTACGAGCAGTACTTC. Filled out from reference TRBV5-6 and TRBJ2-7, the complete variable domain reads DAGVTQSPTHLIKTRGQQVTLRCSPKSGHDTVSWYQQALGQGPQFIFQYYEEEERQRGNFPDRFSGHQFPNYSSELNVNALLLGDSALYLCASSLARDSSYEQYFGPGTRLTVT.

The chain joins TRBV5-4 to TRBJ2-1, with 9 bases that match TRBD1. In germline, CDR1 is SGHNT, CDR2 YYREEE (reference sequence). This CDR3 is built from 15 residues. Trimming cost V 2 bases and J 5 bases; bases outside gene matches: 5. Here the CDR3 DNA reads TGTGCCAGCAGCTTTGGGGGACAGGGAGACAATGAGCAGTTCTTC. It codes for CASSFGGQGDNEQFF.

The V and J genes are TRBV13 and TRBJ1-3, with D unclear. The V end lost 0 bases, the J end lost 6 bases, and 12 bases lay between the germline ends. This CDR3 is 15 amino acids long. Germline values: CDR1 PRHDT, CDR2 FYEKMQ (reference sequence). The CDR3 nucleotides read TGTGCCAGCAGCTTAGGAGGACTCCGCGAAAACACCATATATTTT. Translation: CASSLGGLRENTIYF.